This paragraph reports one T cell receptor (beta chain). Antigen specificity is unknown. This sample stems from a study of identical twins. From the 5' RACE reads, TCRdb called clonotypes with MiXCR, one entry per CDR3 protein. The sample carries 1,800,000 or so distinct CDR3 sequences, around 29% recorded once. CDR3 length equals 16 residues. Trimming took 5 bases from V and 4 from J, leaving 18 bases between them. Germline CDR1 is SGHAT and CDR2 is FQDESV (reference sequence). Findings and caveats of the study: Out-of-frame alpha sequences shared by twins showed excess low generation probability.

The specimen sequenced was cord blood. This chain connects TRBV11-1 to TRBJ2-1; maybe TRBD1 (6 bases). This sequence was found in a newborn girl in good health. In DNA form, the CDR3 reads TGTGCCAGCAGCCCGAGGGGGAGAGGGGATTACAATGAGCAGTTCTTC. It yields the protein CASSPRGRGDYNEQFF.